This T cell receptor beta chain was sequenced for a study of shared clonotypes between healthy human individuals. The overall study: Samples came from a couple of female and a few male donors aged 18 to 49. Three CD4 naive, three CD4 memory, two CD8 naive and one CD8 memory plate were used per donor. Study-wide results and caveats: Generally, naive subsets came out with larger estimated richness than memory subsets. Even with large depth, rarefaction showed that sorted-subset sequencing was incomplete.

The junction had 9 bases not matched to a gene; V was cut back by 5 bases and J by 3 bases. Looked up from germline, CDR1 is SEHNR and CDR2 is FQNEAQ (reference sequence). CDR3 length: 15 amino acids. Naive CD8 cells, CD45RO-negative and positively selected for CCR7, excluded terminally differentiated effector memory CD45RA+ cells. Method: immunoSEQ multiplex PCR; TCRdb's copy keeps in-frame clones and lacks some. The table has nearly 600,000 clones, roughly 95% seen once. Concerning this clone itself: What it recognizes is unknown.

The material sequenced was naive CD8+ T cells sorted from blood. The TCR originated in a woman aged 25 to 45 in good health. The V call is TRBV7-9, the J call TRBJ2-7, with 8 nucleotides matching TRBD1. The CDR3 region is CASSAPGQGRYEQYF. The CDR3 DNA sequence: TGTGCCAGCAGCGCCCCCGGACAGGGTCGCTACGAGCAGTACTTC.